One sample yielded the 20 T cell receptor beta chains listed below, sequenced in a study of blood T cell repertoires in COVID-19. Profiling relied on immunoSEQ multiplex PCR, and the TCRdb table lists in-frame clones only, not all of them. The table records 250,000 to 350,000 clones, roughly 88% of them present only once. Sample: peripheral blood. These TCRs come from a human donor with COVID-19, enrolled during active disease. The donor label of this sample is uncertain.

CDR3 sequence reads: CATAPGQVNTEAFF. The CDR3 DNA reads as TGTGCCACCGCCCCTGGACAGGTAAACACTGAAGCTTTCTTT. The chain couples TRBV19 to TRBJ1-1; TRBD1 aligns across 7 bases. In germline, CDR1 is LNHDA, CDR2 SQIVND (reference sequence). Trimming took 10 bases from V and 2 from J; bases not matched to a gene: 10. This CDR3 spans 14 amino acids.

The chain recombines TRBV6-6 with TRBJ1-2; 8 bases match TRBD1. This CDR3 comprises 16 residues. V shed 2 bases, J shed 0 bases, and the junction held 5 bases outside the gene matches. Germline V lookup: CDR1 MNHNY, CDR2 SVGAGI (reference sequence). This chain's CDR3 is CASSYLSDRANYGYTF. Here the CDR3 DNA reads TGTGCCAGCAGTTACCTATCGGACAGGGCTAACTATGGCTACACCTTC.

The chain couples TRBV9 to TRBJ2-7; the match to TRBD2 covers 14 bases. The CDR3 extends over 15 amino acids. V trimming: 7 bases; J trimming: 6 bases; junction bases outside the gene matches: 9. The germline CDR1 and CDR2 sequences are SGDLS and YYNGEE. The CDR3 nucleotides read TGTGCCAGCTCCCCGACTAGCGGGAGGGGGAGCGAGCAGTACTTC. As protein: CASSPTSGRGSEQYF.

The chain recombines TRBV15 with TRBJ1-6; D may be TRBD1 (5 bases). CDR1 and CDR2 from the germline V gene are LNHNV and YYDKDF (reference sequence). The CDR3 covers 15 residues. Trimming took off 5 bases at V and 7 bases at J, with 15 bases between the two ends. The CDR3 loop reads CATSDSGMNNSPLHF. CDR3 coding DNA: TGTGCCACCAGCGACTCAGGGATGAACAATTCACCCCTCCACTTT.

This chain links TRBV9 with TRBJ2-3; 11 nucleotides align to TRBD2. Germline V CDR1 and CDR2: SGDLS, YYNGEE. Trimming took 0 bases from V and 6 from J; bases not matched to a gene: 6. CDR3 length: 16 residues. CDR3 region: CASSVDSGRVEDTQYF. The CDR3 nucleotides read TGTGCCAGCAGCGTAGATAGCGGGAGGGTCGAGGATACGCAGTATTTT.

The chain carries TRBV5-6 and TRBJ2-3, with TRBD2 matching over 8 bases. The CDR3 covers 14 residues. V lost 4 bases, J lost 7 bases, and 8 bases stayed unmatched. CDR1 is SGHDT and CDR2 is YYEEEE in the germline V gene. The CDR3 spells CASSPGLDYHTQYF. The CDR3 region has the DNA TGTGCCAGCAGCCCGGGACTAGATTATCATACGCAGTATTTT.

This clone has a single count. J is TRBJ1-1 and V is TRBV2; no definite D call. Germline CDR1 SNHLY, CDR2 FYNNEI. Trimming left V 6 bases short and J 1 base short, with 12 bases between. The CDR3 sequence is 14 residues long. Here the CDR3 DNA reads TGTGCCAGCAGCCTTCTCGGGGAGAACACTGAAGCTTTCTTT. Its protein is CASSLLGENTEAFF.

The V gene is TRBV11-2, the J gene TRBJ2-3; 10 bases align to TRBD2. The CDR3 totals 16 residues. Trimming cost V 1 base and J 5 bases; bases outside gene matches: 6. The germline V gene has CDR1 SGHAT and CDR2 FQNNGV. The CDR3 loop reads CASSLGLAGVGDTQYF. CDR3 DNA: TGTGCCAGCAGCTTAGGGCTAGCGGGAGTGGGAGATACGCAGTATTTT.

CDR3 sequence reads: CASSDPGSPADTQYF. CDR3 DNA sequence: TGTGCCAGCAGCGACCCCGGGAGTCCGGCAGATACGCAGTATTTT. V gene TRBV7-3 combines with J gene TRBJ2-3, with a possible D match to TRBD2 (6 bases). V was pared by 5 bases and J by 4 bases, with 16 bases between. Germline V gene data show CDR1 as SGHTA and CDR2 as FQGTGA. The CDR3 has 15 amino acids. Filled out from reference TRBV7-3 and TRBJ2-3, the complete variable domain reads GAGVSQTPSNKVTEKGKYVELRCDPISGHTALYWYRQSLGQGPEFLIYFQGTGAADDSGLPNDRFFAVRPEGSVSTLKIQRTERGDSAVYLCASSDPGSPADTQYFGPGTRLTVL.

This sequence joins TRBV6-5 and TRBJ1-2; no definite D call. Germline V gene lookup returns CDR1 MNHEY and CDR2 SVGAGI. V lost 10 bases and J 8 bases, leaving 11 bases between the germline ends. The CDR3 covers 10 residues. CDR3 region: CATLEFGYTF. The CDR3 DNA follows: TGTGCCACCCTAGAGTTCGGCTACACCTTC.

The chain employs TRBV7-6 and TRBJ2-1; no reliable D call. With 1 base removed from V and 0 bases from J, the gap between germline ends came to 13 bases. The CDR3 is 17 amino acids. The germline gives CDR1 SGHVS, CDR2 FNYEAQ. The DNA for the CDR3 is TGTGCCAGCAGCTTAGGGAGCAGTCAGAGCTCCTACAATGAGCAGTTCTTC. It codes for CASSLGSSQSSYNEQFF.

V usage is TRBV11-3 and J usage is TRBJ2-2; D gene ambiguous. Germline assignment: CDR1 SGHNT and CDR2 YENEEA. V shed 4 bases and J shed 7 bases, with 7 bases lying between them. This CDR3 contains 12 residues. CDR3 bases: TGTGCCAGCAGCTATCTCCGCGGGGAGCTGTTTTTT. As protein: CASSYLRGELFF.

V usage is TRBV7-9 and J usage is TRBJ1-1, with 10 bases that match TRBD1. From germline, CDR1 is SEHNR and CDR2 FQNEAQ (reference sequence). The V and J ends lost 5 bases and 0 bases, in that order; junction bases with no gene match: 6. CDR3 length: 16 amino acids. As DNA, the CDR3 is TGTGCCAGCAGCGAAGACAGGGGGCCTGTGAACACTGAAGCTTTCTTT. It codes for CASSEDRGPVNTEAFF. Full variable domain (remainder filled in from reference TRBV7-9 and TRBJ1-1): DTGVSQNPRHKITKRGQNVTFRCDPISEHNRLYWYRQTLGQGPEFLTYFQNEAQLEKSRLLSDRFSAERPKGSFSTLEIQRTEQGDSAMYLCASSEDRGPVNTEAFFGQGTRLTVV.

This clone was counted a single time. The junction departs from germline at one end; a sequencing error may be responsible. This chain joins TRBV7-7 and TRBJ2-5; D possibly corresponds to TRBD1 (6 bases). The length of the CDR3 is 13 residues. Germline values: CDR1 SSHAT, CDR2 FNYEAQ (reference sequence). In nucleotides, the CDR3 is TGTGCTAGCAGCTCGGACAGACAAGAGACCCAGTACTTC. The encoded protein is CASSSDRQETQYF.

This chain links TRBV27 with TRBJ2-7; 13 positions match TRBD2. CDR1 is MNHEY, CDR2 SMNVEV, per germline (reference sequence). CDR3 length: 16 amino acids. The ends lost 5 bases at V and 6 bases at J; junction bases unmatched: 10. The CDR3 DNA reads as TGTGCCAGCAGTCTGACCCGAGGACTAGCGGGAGCCGAGCAGTACTTC. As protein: CASSLTRGLAGAEQYF.

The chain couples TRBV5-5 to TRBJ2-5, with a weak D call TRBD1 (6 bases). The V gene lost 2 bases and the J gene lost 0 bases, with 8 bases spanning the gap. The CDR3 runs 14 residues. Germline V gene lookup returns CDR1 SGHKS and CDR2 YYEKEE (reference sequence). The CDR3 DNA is TGTGCCAGCAGCTTCCAGGGGTACCAAGAGACCCAGTACTTC. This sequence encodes CASSFQGYQETQYF.

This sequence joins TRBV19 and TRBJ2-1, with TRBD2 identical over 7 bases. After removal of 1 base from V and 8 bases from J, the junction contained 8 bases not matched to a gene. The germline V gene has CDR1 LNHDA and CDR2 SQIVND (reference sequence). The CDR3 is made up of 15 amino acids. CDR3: CASSIALGGRDEQFF. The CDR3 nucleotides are TGTGCCAGTAGTATAGCCCTAGGAGGGAGGGATGAGCAGTTCTTC.

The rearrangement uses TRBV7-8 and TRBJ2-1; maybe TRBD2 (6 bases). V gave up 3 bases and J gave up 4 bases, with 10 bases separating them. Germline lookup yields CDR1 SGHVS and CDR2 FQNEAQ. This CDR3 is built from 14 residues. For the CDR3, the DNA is TGTGCCAGCAGCTTGACTAGGCGGTACAATGAGCAGTTCTTC. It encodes CASSLTRRYNEQFF.

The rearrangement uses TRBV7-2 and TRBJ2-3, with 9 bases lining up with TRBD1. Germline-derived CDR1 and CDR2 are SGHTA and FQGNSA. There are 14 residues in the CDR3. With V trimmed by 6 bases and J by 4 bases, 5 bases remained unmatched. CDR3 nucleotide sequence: TGTGCCAGCAGAACACAGGGGGCTTCAGATACGCAGTATTTT. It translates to CASRTQGASDTQYF. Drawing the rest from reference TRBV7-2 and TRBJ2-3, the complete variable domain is GAGVSQSPSNKVTEKGKDVELRCDPISGHTALYWYRQSLGQGLEFLIYFQGNSAPDKSGLPSDRFSAERTGGSVSTLTIQRTQQEDSAVYLCASRTQGASDTQYFGPGTRLTVL.

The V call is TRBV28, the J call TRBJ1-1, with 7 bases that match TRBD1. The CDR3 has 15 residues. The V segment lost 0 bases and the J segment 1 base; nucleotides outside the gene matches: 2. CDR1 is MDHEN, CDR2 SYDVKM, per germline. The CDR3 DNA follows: TGTGCCAGCAGTTTATGGCAGGGGGGGAACACTGAAGCTTTCTTT. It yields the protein CASSLWQGGNTEAFF.